The clone carrying this TCR beta chain came up a few times. Germline values: CDR1 LGHDT, CDR2 YNNKEL (reference sequence). The CDR3 is 15 residues long. Trimming cost V 3 bases and J 9 bases; bases outside gene matches: 9. In TCRdb, the 5' RACE reads were re-called with MiXCR into one record per CDR3 protein. The top ten clones hold 23% of a sample with 170,000 or so distinct CDR3 sequences, roughly a fifth of them seen once. The sample belongs to a study of T-cell memory formation after mild COVID-19. The sequence came from an adult woman who had mild COVID-19 (a few samples of this study predate the infection). Cell type and time point are not known. Sequencing used PBMCs or a T cell subset sorted from them (not recorded which). The gene calls are TRBV3-1 and TRBJ1-1; 11 nucleotides align to TRBD1. As DNA, the CDR3 is TGTGCCAGCAGCCACTTTAGGACAGGGGGCGGACAAGCTTTCTTT. This sequence encodes CASSHFRTGGGQAFF.